The text below deals with one TCR beta chain. Assay used: immunoSEQ multiplex PCR; TCRdb lists only in-frame clones, some missing. Of about 47,000 clones detected, about four fifths appear once; the ten largest clones hold over 20%. V was shortened by 0 bases and J by 4 bases, with 10 bases between the two germline ends. The germline gives CDR1 SQVTM, CDR2 ANQGSEA. The CDR3 is 14 residues long. This sample was taken from a study of blood T cell repertoires in COVID-19. Specimen: peripheral blood. The TCR originated in a woman aged 80 or over with COVID-19, enrolled during active disease. J is TRBJ1-5 and V is TRBV29-1, with D maybe TRBD1 (6 bases). The DNA of the CDR3 is TGCAGCGTTGAAGATCGAAGGGGGAATCAGCCCCAGCATTTT. Residues: CSVEDRRGNQPQHF.